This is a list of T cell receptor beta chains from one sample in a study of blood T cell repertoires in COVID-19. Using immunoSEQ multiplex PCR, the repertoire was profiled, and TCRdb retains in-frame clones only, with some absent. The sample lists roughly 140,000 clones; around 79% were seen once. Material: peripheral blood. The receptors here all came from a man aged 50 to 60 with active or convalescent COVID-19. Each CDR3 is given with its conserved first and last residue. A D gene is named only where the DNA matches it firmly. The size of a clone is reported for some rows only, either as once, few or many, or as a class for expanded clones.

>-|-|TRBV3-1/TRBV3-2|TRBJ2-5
TGTGCCAGCAGCCAAGATCTGAAAGCCCAAGAGACCCAGTACTTC
CASSQDLKAQETQYF
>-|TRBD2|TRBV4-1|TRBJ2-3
TGCGCCAGCAGCCAAGGCCGGACTAGCGGGAGTGAGGCAGATACGCAGTATTTT
CASSQGRTSGSEADTQYF
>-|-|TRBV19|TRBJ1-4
TGTGCCAGTAGCGCGACAGCAACTAATGAAAAACTGTTTTTT
CASSATATNEKLFF
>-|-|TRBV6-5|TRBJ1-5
TGTGCCAGCAGTTCGAATCCAGGGGGCAATCAGCCCCAGCATTTT
CASSSNPGGNQPQHF
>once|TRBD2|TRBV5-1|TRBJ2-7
TGCGCCAGCAGCTTACGGACTAGCGGGAGAACAGGCGAGCAGTACTTC
CASSLRTSGRTGEQYF
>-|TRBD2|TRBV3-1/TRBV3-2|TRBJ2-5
TGTGCCAGCAGCCAAGAGGGGACTACCCAAGAGACCCAGTACTTC
CASSQEGTTQETQYF
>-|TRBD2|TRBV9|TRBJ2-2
TGTGCCAGCAGCGTGGGGACTAGCGGAAACACCGGGGAGCTGTTTTTT
CASSVGTSGNTGELFF
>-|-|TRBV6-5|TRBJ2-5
TGTGCCAGCACAGAGGTGATCGGGACCCAGTACTTC
CASTEVIGTQYF
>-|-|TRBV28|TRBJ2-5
TGTGCCAGCAGTCAGATTGGGGGGCAAGAGACCCAGTACTTC
CASSQIGGQETQYF
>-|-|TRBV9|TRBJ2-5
TGTGCCAGCAGCGGGTTCGAGGAGACCCAGTACTTC
CASSGFEETQYF
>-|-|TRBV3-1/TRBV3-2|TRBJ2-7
TGTGCCAGCAGCCAAACGCAGGAGCGGGCCTCCTACGAGCAGTACTTC
CASSQTQERASYEQYF
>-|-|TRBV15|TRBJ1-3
TGTGCCACCAGGTGGCAGGGAGGAAACACCATATATTTT
CATRWQGGNTIYF
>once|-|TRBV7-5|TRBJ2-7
TGTGTCAGAAGCTTAGTCGCGGGAGAGGGGAACGAGCAGTACTTC
CVRSLVAGEGNEQYF
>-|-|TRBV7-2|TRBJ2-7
TGTGCCAGCAGCGCGGTCAGCGGCTACGAGCAGTACTTC
CASSAVSGYEQYF
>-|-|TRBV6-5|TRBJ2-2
TGTGCCAGCAGTTACTCGAATAGTGCAACCGGGGAGCTGTTTTTT
CASSYSNSATGELFF
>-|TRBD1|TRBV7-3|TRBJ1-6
TGTGCCAGCGGGACAGGGGTTAATTCACCCCTCCACTTT
CASGTGVNSPLHF
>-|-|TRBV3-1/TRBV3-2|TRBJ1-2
TGTGCCAGCAGCCAAGAACCTAGCGGCTACACCTTC
CASSQEPSGYTF
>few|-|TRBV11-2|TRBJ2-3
TGTGCCAGCAGCGCCCTGGAGGGGGGGGCTCACACAGATACGCAGTATTTT
CASSALEGGAHTDTQYF
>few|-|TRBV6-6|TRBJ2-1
TGTGCCAGCAGTTATCCGACGGTAGCCAGCAATGAGCAGTTCTTC
CASSYPTVASNEQFF
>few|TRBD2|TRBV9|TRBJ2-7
TGTGCCAGCAGCCCTCTAGCGGTGGGGTCCTACGAGCAGTACTTC
CASSPLAVGSYEQYF
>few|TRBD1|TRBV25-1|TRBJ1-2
TGTGCCAGCAGTGATGGGTCCCAGGGGGCGGGCTATGGCTACACCTTC
CASSDGSQGAGYGYTF
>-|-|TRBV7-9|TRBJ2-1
TGTGCCAGCAGCTTAGCTGGGGGGGAGCAGTTCTTC
CASSLAGGEQFF
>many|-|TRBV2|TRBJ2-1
TGTGCCAGCGGAGAGAACGAGCGACTATCGTCCTACAATGAGCAGTTCTTC
CASGENERLSSYNEQFF
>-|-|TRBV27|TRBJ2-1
TGTGCCAGCAGTTTATTGGTAGCGGCCAATGAGCAGTTCTTC
CASSLLVAANEQFF
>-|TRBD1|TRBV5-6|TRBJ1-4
TGTGCCAGCAGCTCAGGGACAGGGTCTAATGAAAAACTGTTTTTT
CASSSGTGSNEKLFF
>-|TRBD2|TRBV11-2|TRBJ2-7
TGTGCCAGCAGCTACGGGACTAGCAGCTACGAGCAGTACTTC
CASSYGTSSYEQYF
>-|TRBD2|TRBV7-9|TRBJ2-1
TGTGCCAGCAGCCCACTAGCGGGAGGGCTCAATGAGCAGTTCTTC
CASSPLAGGLNEQFF
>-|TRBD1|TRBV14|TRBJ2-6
TGTGCCAGCAGCCGGACAGGGGGCTCCGGGGCCAACGTCCTGACTTTC
CASSRTGGSGANVLTF
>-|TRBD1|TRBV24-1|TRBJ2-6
TGTGCCACCAGTGGCGCTACCGGGACAGGGGACGGCAACGTCCTGACTTTC
CATSGATGTGDGNVLTF
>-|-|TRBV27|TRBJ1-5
TGTGCCAGCAGTTTACCGCGGGGGCCCCAGCATTTT
CASSLPRGPQHF
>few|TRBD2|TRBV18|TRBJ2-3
TGTGCCAGCTCACCACTCGTGCCCCTAGCGGGAGGGCCAATAGATACGCAGTATTTT
CASSPLVPLAGGPIDTQYF
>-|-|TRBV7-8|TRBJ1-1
TGTGCCAGCAGCTTAGCGGATCCACAGGGCTGGGGCACTGAAGCTTTCTTT
CASSLADPQGWGTEAFF
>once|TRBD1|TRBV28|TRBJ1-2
TGTGCCAGCAGTTTAGGAAGCAGGGGGCTGGGCTATGGCTACACCTTC
CASSLGSRGLGYGYTF
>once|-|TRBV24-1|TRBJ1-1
TGTGCCACCAGTGATTCCGGGAGCTACACTGAAGCTTTCTTT
CATSDSGSYTEAFF
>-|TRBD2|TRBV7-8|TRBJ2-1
TGTGCCAGCAGCTTAGGCGGGAGGGCCGAGATATTTGGAGGCAATGAGCAGTTCTTC
CASSLGGRAEIFGGNEQFF